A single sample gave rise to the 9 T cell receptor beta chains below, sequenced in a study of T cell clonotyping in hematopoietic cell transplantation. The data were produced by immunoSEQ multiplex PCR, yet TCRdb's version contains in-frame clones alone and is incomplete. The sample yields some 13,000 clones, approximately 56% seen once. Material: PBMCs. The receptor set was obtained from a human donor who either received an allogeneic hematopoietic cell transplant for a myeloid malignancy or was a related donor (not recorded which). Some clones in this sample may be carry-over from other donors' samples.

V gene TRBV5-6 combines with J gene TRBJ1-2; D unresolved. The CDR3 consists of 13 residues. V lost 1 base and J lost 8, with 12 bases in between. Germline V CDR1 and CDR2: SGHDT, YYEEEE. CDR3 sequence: CASSLKGDRGYTF. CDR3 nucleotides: TGTGCCAGCAGCTTGAAGGGAGATAGAGGCTACACCTTC.

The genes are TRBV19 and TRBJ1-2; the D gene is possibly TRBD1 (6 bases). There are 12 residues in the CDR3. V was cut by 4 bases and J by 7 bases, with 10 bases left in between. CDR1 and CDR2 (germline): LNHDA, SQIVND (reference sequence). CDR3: CASSRTEAGYTF. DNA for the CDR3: TGTGCCAGTAGTAGGACAGAGGCTGGCTACACCTTC.

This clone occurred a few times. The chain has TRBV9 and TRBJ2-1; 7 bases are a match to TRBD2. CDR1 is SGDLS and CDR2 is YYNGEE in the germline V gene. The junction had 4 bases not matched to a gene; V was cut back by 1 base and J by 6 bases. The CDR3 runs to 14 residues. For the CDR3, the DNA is TGTGCCAGCAGCGTACAGGGAGGGCTCAATGAGCAGTTCTTC. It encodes CASSVQGGLNEQFF.

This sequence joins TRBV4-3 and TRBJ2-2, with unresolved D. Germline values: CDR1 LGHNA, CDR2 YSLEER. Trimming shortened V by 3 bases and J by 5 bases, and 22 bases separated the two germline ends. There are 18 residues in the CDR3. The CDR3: CASSQGGWAGQLTGELFF. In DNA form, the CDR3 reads TGCGCCAGCAGCCAGGGTGGGTGGGCAGGCCAACTAACCGGGGAGCTGTTTTTT.

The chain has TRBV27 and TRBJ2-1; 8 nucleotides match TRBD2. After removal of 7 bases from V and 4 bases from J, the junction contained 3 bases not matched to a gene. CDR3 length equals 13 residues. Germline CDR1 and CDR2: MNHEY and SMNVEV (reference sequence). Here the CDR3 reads CASTIAGYNEQFF. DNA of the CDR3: TGTGCCAGCACCATAGCGGGGTACAATGAGCAGTTCTTC.

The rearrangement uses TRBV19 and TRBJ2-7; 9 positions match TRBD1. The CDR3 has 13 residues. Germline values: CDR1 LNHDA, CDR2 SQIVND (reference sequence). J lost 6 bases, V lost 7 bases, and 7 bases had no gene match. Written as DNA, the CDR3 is TGTGCCAGTAATCCACAGGGGGCAAGCGAGCAGTACTTC. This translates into CASNPQGASEQYF.

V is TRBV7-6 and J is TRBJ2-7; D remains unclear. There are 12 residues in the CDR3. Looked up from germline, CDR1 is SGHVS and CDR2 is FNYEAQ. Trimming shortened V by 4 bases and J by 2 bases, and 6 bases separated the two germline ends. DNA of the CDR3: TGTGCCAGCAGCTCCCTAACCTACGAGCAGTACTTC. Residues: CASSSLTYEQYF.

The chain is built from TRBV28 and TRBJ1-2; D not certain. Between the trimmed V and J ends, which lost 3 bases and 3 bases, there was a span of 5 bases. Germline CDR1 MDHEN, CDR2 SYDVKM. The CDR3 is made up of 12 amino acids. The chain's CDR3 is CASSFLDYGYTF. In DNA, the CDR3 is TGTGCCAGCAGTTTTCTCGACTATGGCTACACCTTC.

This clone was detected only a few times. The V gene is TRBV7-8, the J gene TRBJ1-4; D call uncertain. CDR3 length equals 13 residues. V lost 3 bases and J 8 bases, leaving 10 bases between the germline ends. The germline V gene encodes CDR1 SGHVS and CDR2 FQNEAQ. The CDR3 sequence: CASSFRPREKLFF. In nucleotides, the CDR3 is TGTGCCAGCAGCTTCCGTCCTAGGGAAAAACTGTTTTTT.